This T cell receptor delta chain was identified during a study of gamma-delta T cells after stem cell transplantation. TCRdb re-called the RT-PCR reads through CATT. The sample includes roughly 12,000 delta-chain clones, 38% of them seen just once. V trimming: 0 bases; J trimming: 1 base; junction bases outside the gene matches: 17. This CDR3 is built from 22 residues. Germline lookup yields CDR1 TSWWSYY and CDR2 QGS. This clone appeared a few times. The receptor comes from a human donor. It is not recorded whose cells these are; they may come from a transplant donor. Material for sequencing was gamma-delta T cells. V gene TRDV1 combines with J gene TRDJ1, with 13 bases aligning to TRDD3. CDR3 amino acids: CALGELGAFPHWGIRRTDKLIF. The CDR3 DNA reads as TGTGCTCTTGGGGAACTGGGGGCCTTCCCCCACTGGGGGATACGGCGCACCGATAAACTCATCTTT.